At least ten counts were recorded for the clone carrying this T cell receptor beta chain. Its antigen is unidentified. TCRdb analysed the 5' RACE reads with MiXCR anew, one entry per CDR3 protein. The data hold 400,000 or so distinct CDR3 sequences, with around 6.4% observed a single time. These data belong to a study of T cells after yellow fever vaccination. Overall study findings and caveats: Clonotypes shared by both compartments, CD4 and CD8, made up a small share.

Germline values: CDR1 LGHNA, CDR2 YNFKEQ. The CDR3 runs to 14 residues. V was clipped by 1 base and J by 6 bases, with 12 bases between them. The V and J genes are TRBV4-2 and TRBJ1-2, with D unresolved. This sample comprised PBMCs, obtained 5 days after the yellow fever booster vaccination. This sequence originates from a young man who received the YFV17D yellow fever vaccine. The DNA of the CDR3 is TGTGCCAGCAGCCAAGGGGAGACACCCCATGGCTACACCTTC. Amino acids: CASSQGETPHGYTF.